A selection of T cell receptor beta chains follows, all from one sample in a study of T cell repertoires in cytomegalovirus infection. TCRdb called the reads again in MiXCR, with one record for every CDR3 protein. Among fewer than 550,000 distinct CDR3 sequences listed, less than 30% were seen once. What was sequenced was PBMCs. These receptors were taken from a human donor in good health (CMV status not recorded). Some clones in this sample may be carry-over from other donors' samples. CDR3s include the opening cysteine and the closing phenylalanine or tryptophan. The D gene is left open where the match is weak. The size of a clone is reported for some rows only, either as once, few or many, or as a class for expanded clones.

j_call v_call d_call clone_size cdr3_length cdr3_aa cdr3_nt
TRBJ2-7 TRBV2 . . 14 CASSGVGLVDEQYF TGTGCCAGCAGTGGGGTGGGCCTTGTCGACGAGCAGTACTTC
TRBJ1-1 TRBV4-3 . . 12 CASSRSGREAFF TGCGCCAGCAGCCGGTCAGGGCGGGAAGCTTTCTTT
TRBJ2-7 TRBV4-1 . . 14 CASSQRGGLVEQYF TGCGCCAGCAGCCAAAGGGGGGGTCTTGTCGAGCAGTACTTC
TRBJ2-7 TRBV6-1 TRBD1 . 14 CASMGTGTTYEQYF TGTGCCAGCATGGGGACAGGCACAACCTACGAGCAGTACTTC
TRBJ2-1 TRBV6-8 TRBD2 few 22 CASSYLPLPRTSGGSSYNEQFF TGTGCCAGCAGTTACTTGCCCCTACCCCGGACTAGCGGGGGCAGCTCCTACAATGAGCAGTTCTTC
TRBJ2-2 TRBV12-3/TRBV12-4 . . 14 CASSLGIYTGELFF TGTGCCAGCAGTTTAGGGATCTATACCGGGGAGCTGTTTTTT
TRBJ2-3 TRBV23-1 TRBD1 . 14 CAHTPGQETDTQYF TGCGCACACACACCGGGACAGGAGACAGATACGCAGTATTTT
TRBJ2-1 TRBV30 . . 14 CAWSLSFSYNEQFF TGTGCCTGGAGCCTTTCCTTCTCCTACAATGAGCAGTTCTTC
TRBJ1-1 TRBV12-3/TRBV12-4 . . 15 CASSLVGHGNTEAFF TGTGCCAGCAGTTTAGTGGGACATGGCAACACTGAAGCTTTCTTT
TRBJ2-5 TRBV27 . once 15 CASSLSLGYQETQYF TGTGCCAGCAGTTTATCTCTAGGGTACCAAGAGACCCAGTACTTC
TRBJ2-5 TRBV7-9 . many 16 CASSPSGTGSQETQYF TGTGCCAGCAGCCCCTCCGGGACCGGCAGCCAAGAGACCCAGTACTTC
TRBJ2-7 TRBV2 TRBD1 . 13 CASREDRVLEQYF TGTGCCAGCAGGGAGGACAGGGTGCTCGAGCAGTACTTC
TRBJ1-2 TRBV12-3/TRBV12-4 TRBD1 many 13 CASRGTGEGGYTF TGTGCCAGCAGGGGGACAGGGGAAGGAGGCTACACCTTC
TRBJ1-1 TRBV15 . . 18 CATSRDTLDKTGITEAFF TGTGCCACCAGCAGGGATACTCTCGATAAAACGGGGATCACTGAAGCTTTCTTT
TRBJ1-1 TRBV7-8 . many 13 CASSLYTNSEAFF TGTGCCAGCAGCTTGTATACAAACTCTGAAGCTTTCTTT
TRBJ2-1 TRBV6-5 . few 15 CASSYGGRAHNEQFF TGTGCCAGCAGTTACGGGGGGAGAGCCCACAATGAGCAGTTCTTC
TRBJ2-1 TRBV27 TRBD2 . 15 CASSFSGTVYNEQFF TGTGCCAGCAGTTTTAGCGGGACGGTTTACAATGAGCAGTTCTTC
TRBJ1-6 TRBV7-8 TRBD1 few 17 CASSGQGLRSYNSPLHF TGTGCCAGCAGCGGACAGGGGCTTCGCTCCTATAATTCACCCCTCCACTTT
TRBJ1-5 TRBV29-1 . . 14 CSVQTSIQGQPQHF TGCAGCGTGCAAACTTCGATCCAGGGTCAGCCCCAGCATTTT
TRBJ2-4 TRBV5-4 . . 15 CASSFNTRTANIQYF TGTGCCAGCAGCTTCAACACCCGGACGGCAAACATTCAGTACTTC
TRBJ1-4 TRBV28 TRBD1 few 14 CASSVPTGAEKLFF TGTGCCAGCAGTGTCCCTACAGGGGCTGAAAAACTGTTTTTT
TRBJ1-2 TRBV6-1 . few 14 CASSPMGLNYGYTF TGTGCCAGCAGCCCGATGGGTTTAAACTATGGCTACACCTTC
TRBJ1-1 TRBV25-1 TRBD1 . 15 CASSEPGQMNTEAFF TGTGCCAGCAGTGAACCGGGACAGATGAACACTGAAGCTTTCTTT
TRBJ2-3 TRBV20-1 TRBD1 . 15 CSAEPGQPGTDTQYF TGCAGTGCAGAACCGGGACAGCCAGGCACAGATACGCAGTATTTT
TRBJ1-3 TRBV9 . . 15 CASSVASDSGNTIYF TGTGCCAGCAGCGTAGCTTCCGACTCTGGAAACACCATATATTTT
TRBJ2-2 TRBV4-1 TRBD2 . 17 CASSQLAGGRDTGELFF TGCGCCAGCAGCCAACTAGCGGGAGGGCGAGACACCGGGGAGCTGTTTTTT
TRBJ1-4 TRBV19 . few 13 CASSRSGFEKLFF TGTGCCAGTAGCCGGTCGGGGTTTGAAAAACTGTTTTTT
TRBJ1-6 TRBV7-6 TRBD1 many 15 CASSRDRAVNSPLHF TGTGCCAGCAGCCGGGACAGGGCCGTAAATTCACCCCTCCACTTT
TRBJ2-5 TRBV11-2 TRBD1 few 18 CASSLDLGVQGAEETQYF TGTGCCAGCAGCTTAGATCTCGGGGTACAGGGGGCCGAAGAGACCCAGTACTTC
TRBJ1-3 TRBV7-6 . many 17 CASSPNPPGSSGNTIYF TGTGCCAGCAGTCCGAACCCTCCAGGGAGCTCTGGAAACACCATATATTTT
TRBJ2-2 TRBV7-4 . . 16 CASSPTWRKNTVELFF TGTGCCAGCAGCCCCACGTGGCGGAAAAACACCGTGGAGCTGTTTTTT
TRBJ2-3 TRBV28 . . 17 CASSLSLGSPGEDTQYF TGTGCCAGCAGTTTATCTCTTGGTAGTCCGGGGGAGGATACGCAGTATTTT
TRBJ1-2 TRBV7-2 . many 15 CASSLTWTAPYGYTF TGTGCCAGCAGCCTCACCTGGACAGCCCCCTATGGCTACACCTTC
TRBJ2-1 TRBV27 TRBD1 . 15 CASGRPGQGLNEQFF TGTGCCAGCGGCCGTCCGGGACAGGGCCTCAATGAGCAGTTCTTC
TRBJ2-1 TRBV4-1 TRBD2 many 15 CASSHLSGNGNEQFF TGCGCCAGCAGCCACCTTAGCGGGAACGGCAATGAGCAGTTCTTC
TRBJ2-7 TRBV28 TRBD1 . 15 CASSRWTGRSYEQYF TGTGCCAGCAGCCGGTGGACAGGGAGATCCTACGAGCAGTACTTC
TRBJ1-6 TRBV7-3 . . 15 CASSDAQGENSPLHF TGTGCCAGCAGCGACGCACAGGGTGAGAATTCACCCCTCCACTTT
TRBJ1-2 TRBV5-4 . . 14 CASSRTERLSGYTF TGTGCCAGCAGCAGGACGGAGAGACTGAGCGGCTACACCTTC
TRBJ2-5 TRBV28 . few 13 CASSLLPQETQYF TGTGCCAGCAGTTTGTTACCTCAAGAGACCCAGTACTTC
TRBJ2-1 TRBV7-9 TRBD2 few 16 CASSRASGPTYNEQFF TGTGCCAGCAGTAGGGCTAGCGGGCCTACCTACAATGAGCAGTTCTTC
TRBJ1-1 TRBV7-2 . many 15 CASSLTREAFPEAFF TGTGCCAGCAGCTTAACCAGGGAGGCTTTCCCTGAAGCTTTCTTT